A selection of T cell receptor beta chains follows, all from one sample in a study of blood T cell repertoires in COVID-19. The assay was immunoSEQ multiplex PCR, and TCRdb's table has in-frame clones only and misses some. This sample has about 79,000 clones, with approximately 90% found just once. Sequenced material: peripheral blood. The receptors come from a man in his fifties with active COVID-19. The CDR3 runs from the conserved cysteine through the conserved F or W. The D gene is left open where the match is weak. A row's size may be missing; if present it is once, few, many or a size class.

v_gene	abundance	d_gene	j_gene	CDR3nt	CDR3aa
TRBV3-1/TRBV3-2	-	-	TRBJ1-1	TGTGCCAGTACCACTACTGAGAACACTGAAGCTTTCTTT	CASTTTENTEAFF
TRBV10-2	once	TRBD2	TRBJ2-1	TGCGCCAGCAGTCTTTTCCTAGCGGGAGGGTCCTACAATGAGCAGTTCTTC	CASSLFLAGGSYNEQFF
TRBV15	-	TRBD1	TRBJ1-3	TGTGCCACCAGCTTGGGACAGGAAGGAAACACCATATATTTT	CATSLGQEGNTIYF
TRBV4-1	-	TRBD2	TRBJ2-2	TGCGCCAGCAGCCAAGAACTAGCGGGGGGATTCACCGGGGAGCTGTTTTTT	CASSQELAGGFTGELFF
TRBV2	once	-	TRBJ2-1	TGTGCCAGCACGCAGCGGGTCAGCTCCTACAATGAGCAGTTCTTC	CASTQRVSSYNEQFF
TRBV5-4	-	-	TRBJ2-1	TGTGCCAGCAGCTTGGGGGGAGAGACCTCCTACAATGAGCAGTTCTTC	CASSLGGETSYNEQFF
TRBV18	-	TRBD1	TRBJ2-7	TGTGCCAGCTCATTCCGGGACAGGGATTACGAGCAGTACTTC	CASSFRDRDYEQYF
TRBV4-1	once	TRBD1	TRBJ1-2	TGCGCCAGCACCGGGCAGGGGGTTAACTATGGCTACACCTTC	CASTGQGVNYGYTF
TRBV5-1	-	TRBD2	TRBJ2-1	TGCGCCAGCGGGGTAGCGGGGGGCCCCAGCTCCTACAATGAGCAGTTCTTC	CASGVAGGPSSYNEQFF
TRBV28	-	-	TRBJ2-5	TGTGCCACCCAGTTGGAGGGGACAGAGACCCAGTACTTC	CATQLEGTETQYF
TRBV9	-	-	TRBJ2-1	TGTGCCAGCAGCGCGTTACAGGGTAAGGTTGAAGACAATGAGCAGTTCTTC	CASSALQGKVEDNEQFF
TRBV2	-	-	TRBJ1-2	TGTGCCAGCAGTCCACAGGGAAACTATGGCTACACCTTC	CASSPQGNYGYTF
TRBV7-9	-	-	TRBJ2-1	TGTGCCAGCAGCTTAGAAGCAGGGTTGCTCTACAATGAGCAGTTCTTC	CASSLEAGLLYNEQFF
TRBV6-6	-	TRBD2	TRBJ2-3	TGTGCCAGCAGTCGACTAGCGAGTCCAGATACGCAGTATTTT	CASSRLASPDTQYF
TRBV2	-	-	TRBJ2-1	TGTGCCAGCAGTGAGTACGGTTACAATGAGCAGTTCTTC	CASSEYGYNEQFF
TRBV10-2	-	TRBD2	TRBJ2-3	TGCGCCAGCAGGACACCGGGACTAGGGGATACGCAGTATTTT	CASRTPGLGDTQYF
TRBV7-2	-	TRBD2	TRBJ2-1	TGTGCCAGCAGCGTTAGCGGGGGGGCCTACTTGTTCGATGAGCAGTTCTTC	CASSVSGGAYLFDEQFF
TRBV7-9	-	TRBD1	TRBJ2-5	TGTGCCAGCAGCCGACAGGGTGAGACCCAGTACTTC	CASSRQGETQYF
TRBV4-2	-	-	TRBJ2-1	TGTGCCAGCAGCCAAGAGGTCGCCAGCTCCTACAATGAGCAGTTCTTC	CASSQEVASSYNEQFF
TRBV9	once	TRBD2	TRBJ2-3	TGTGCCAGCAGCGGGACTAGCGGGGGGACGAATACGCAGTATTTT	CASSGTSGGTNTQYF
TRBV5-6	-	TRBD1	TRBJ1-5	TGTGCCAGCAGCTTACAGGGGAGTAATCAGCCCCAGCATTTT	CASSLQGSNQPQHF
TRBV2	-	TRBD1	TRBJ1-5	TGTGCCAGCAGTGGGACAGGGTCGGGCAATCAGCCCCAGCATTTT	CASSGTGSGNQPQHF
TRBV4-2	-	TRBD2	TRBJ2-7	TGTGCCAGCAACACCAACGGACTAGCGGGAGTCGGGCAGTACTTC	CASNTNGLAGVGQYF
TRBV19	-	-	TRBJ1-6	TGTGCCAGTAGTATGAGGAGGGGAAGGCCCAATTCACCCCTCCACTTT	CASSMRRGRPNSPLHF
TRBV28	once	TRBD1	TRBJ2-7	TGTGCCAGCAGTTTTCTAACGGGACAGGCCTCCTACGAGCAGTACTTC	CASSFLTGQASYEQYF
TRBV5-1	once	-	TRBJ2-5	TGCGCCAGCAGCTTGGACAGGGCAGAGACCCAGTACTTC	CASSLDRAETQYF
TRBV7-2	-	-	TRBJ1-2	TGTGCCAGCAGCAAGGGGAGGGGGACGACGAACTATGGCTACACCTTC	CASSKGRGTTNYGYTF
TRBV3-1/TRBV3-2	-	TRBD2	TRBJ2-5	TGTGCCAGCAGCCCGCTAGCGGGAGGTTGGCAAGAGACCCAGTACTTC	CASSPLAGGWQETQYF
TRBV5-6	once	-	TRBJ1-3	TGTGCCAGCAGCACCCCGGGGTCCGGAAACACCATATATTTT	CASSTPGSGNTIYF
TRBV24-1	-	TRBD1	TRBJ2-6	TGTGCCACCAATTGGGGACAGGGACCTTCTGGGGCCAACGTCCTGACTTTC	CATNWGQGPSGANVLTF
TRBV19	-	-	TRBJ1-1	TGTGCCAGTAGTATAGATGTCCAGGGAAACACTGAAGCTTTCTTT	CASSIDVQGNTEAFF
TRBV7-2	-	-	TRBJ1-2	TGTGCCAGCAGCAAACTCACCTGGGGAGGACATGGCTACACCTTC	CASSKLTWGGHGYTF
TRBV4-1	-	TRBD1	TRBJ2-3	TGCGCCAGCAGCCACTCGGGACAGACCACAGATACGCAGTATTTT	CASSHSGQTTDTQYF
TRBV3-1/TRBV3-2	few	-	TRBJ2-2	TGTGCCAGCAGCCTAAGTGGTGTCAGACTGAACACCGGGGAGCTGTTTTTT	CASSLSGVRLNTGELFF
TRBV11-3	-	-	TRBJ1-6	TGTGCCAGCAGCCCCCGGCAGGGCTATTCACCCCTCCACTTT	CASSPRQGYSPLHF
TRBV19	-	TRBD1	TRBJ2-2	TGTGCCAGTAGTACCCGCTACCCGGACAGGGGTTATACCGGGGAGCTGTTTTTT	CASSTRYPDRGYTGELFF
TRBV19	-	TRBD2	TRBJ2-1	TGTGCCAGTAGGGCACTAGCGGGATACAATGAGCAGTTCTTC	CASRALAGYNEQFF
TRBV12-3/TRBV12-4	-	-	TRBJ1-2	TGTGCCAGCCAGGAGGAATATGGCTACACCTTC	CASQEEYGYTF
TRBV18	-	-	TRBJ1-5	TGTGCCAGCTCACTAAGCCAGGGGCAGGGTCAGCCCCAGCATTTT	CASSLSQGQGQPQHF
TRBV28	-	-	TRBJ1-1	TGTGCCAGCAGCCTCCCGGGGGGCGGTAGCACTGAAGCTTTCTTT	CASSLPGGGSTEAFF
TRBV7-8	-	TRBD2	TRBJ2-5	TGTGCCAGCAGCTTATGGACTAGCGGAGCGGAGACCCAGTACTTC	CASSLWTSGAETQYF
TRBV3-1/TRBV3-2	-	-	TRBJ1-1	TGTGCCAGCAGCCAAGCTTCTGTGGGGCCTTCGGGAGCTTTCTTT	CASSQASVGPSGAFF
TRBV24-1	-	-	TRBJ2-5	TGTGCCACCAGTGACGTGGACAGTACGGAGACCCAGTACTTC	CATSDVDSTETQYF
TRBV2	-	TRBD1	TRBJ2-7	TGTGCCAGCAGTGACTCCAGGGGGTCCTACGAGCAGTACTTC	CASSDSRGSYEQYF
TRBV24-1	-	-	TRBJ2-5	TGTGCCACCAGTGCGGGACCCGGTTTGGGGGGCCAGTACTTC	CATSAGPGLGGQYF
TRBV2	-	-	TRBJ1-5	TGTGCCAGTTCAGGGGATAGCAATCAGCCCCAGCATTTT	CASSGDSNQPQHF
TRBV5-1	-	-	TRBJ2-5	TGCGCCAGCCGTAGGGAGCAAGAGACCCAGTACTTC	CASRREQETQYF